The count of the clone carrying this T cell receptor beta chain is one. Described time point: after dendritic cell vaccination, including at tumor progression/relapse. Trimming removed 0 bases at V and 2 bases at J, with 4 bases between. Per germline, CDR1 SGHVS and CDR2 FQNEAQ. This CDR3 region has 13 residues. The PCR used 60 V beta and 13 J beta primers. Produced via immunoSEQ multiplex PCR; TCRdb's table is partial and in-frame only. The top ten clones hold roughly 5.9% of a sample with some 99,000 clones, around 80% of them seen once. This sample stems from a study of glioma-infiltrating T cells after dendritic cell vaccination. At the level of the study: Autologous tumor lysate-pulsed dendritic cell vaccination was given between 2003 and 2012.

This receptor was identified in a human donor with glioblastoma. Sequencing was performed on blood, taken after dendritic cell vaccination. V is TRBV7-8 and J is TRBJ1-1; D is unclear. The CDR3 is CASSLALNTEAFF. The CDR3 DNA sequence: TGTGCCAGCAGCTTAGCTCTTAACACTGAAGCTTTCTTT.